This T cell receptor (beta chain) was sequenced in a study of blood T cell repertoires in COVID-19. Across the study: The origin of the acute and convalescent COVID-19 samples was the United States, Italy and Spain. Sources were T cells, B-cell-depleted T cells, or PBMCs; the material itself was cDNA or gDNA.

Per the original methods: How many nucleated cells were present was estimated from reference gene primer amplification. TCRdb's table, derived via immunoSEQ multiplex PCR, lists solely in-frame clones and lacks some. D and trimming were read from the DNA, whereas the V and J calls and clone size are those reported in that table. The sample lists around 230,000 clones; roughly 83% were seen once. A few counts support this clone. Trimming took off 1 base at V and 7 bases at J, with 11 bases between the two ends. This CDR3 contains 14 residues. CDR1 is SEHNR and CDR2 is FQNEAQ in the germline V gene (reference sequence).

The V call is TRBV7-9, the J call TRBJ1-5; no clear D gene. Sequencing was done on a sample of peripheral blood. This TCR was recovered from a man in his forties with acute or convalescent COVID-19. CDR3 sequence (DNA): TGTGCCAGCAGCTTAGGGTCCAGGTTCCAGCCCCAGCATTTT. Protein sequence: CASSLGSRFQPQHF.